This T cell receptor (beta chain) came from a study of T cell repertoires in cytomegalovirus infection. Study in general: The public TCR beta signatures pointed to both CMV infection and matching HLA type.

The study, taken as a whole, reports: It was HLA-C-restricted CMV-specific TCR beta clonotypes that dominated the response ex vivo.

From the reads, TCRdb called clonotypes with MiXCR, one entry per CDR3 protein. The sample comprises under 300,000 distinct CDR3 sequences, around 20% of which are singletons, and roughly a fifth rests with the top ten. A remark on this clonotype: Its matching antigen is unknown.

Germline loops: CDR1 DFQATT, CDR2 SNEGSKA (reference sequence). This CDR3 comprises 17 residues. V was pared by 1 base and J by 0 bases, with 7 bases of the junction left unmatched. The source of this sequence is a human donor in good health (CMV status not recorded). Some clones in this sample may be carry-over from other donors' samples. This rearrangement joins TRBV20-1 to TRBJ2-3; TRBD2 matches at 10 bases. Sequencing used cultured PBMCs, obtained from culture after CMV antigen stimulation. As DNA, the CDR3 is TGCAGTGCTAGAGTGGGATTAGCGGGAGGTAGCACAGATACGCAGTATTTT. Translation: CSARVGLAGGSTDTQYF.